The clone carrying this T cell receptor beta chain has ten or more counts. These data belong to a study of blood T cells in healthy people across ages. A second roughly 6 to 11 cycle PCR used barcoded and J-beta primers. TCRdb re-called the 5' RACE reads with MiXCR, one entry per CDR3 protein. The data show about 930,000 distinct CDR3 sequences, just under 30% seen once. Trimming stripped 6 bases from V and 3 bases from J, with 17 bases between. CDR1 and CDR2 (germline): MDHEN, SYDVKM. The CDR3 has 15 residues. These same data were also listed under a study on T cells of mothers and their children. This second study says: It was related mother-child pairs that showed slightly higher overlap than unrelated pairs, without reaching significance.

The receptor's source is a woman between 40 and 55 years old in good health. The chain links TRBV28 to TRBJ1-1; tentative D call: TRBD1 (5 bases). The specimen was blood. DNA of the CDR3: TGTGCCAGCAGGTTAACAGGCGTGGGTCACACTGAAGCTTTCTTT. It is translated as CASRLTGVGHTEAFF.